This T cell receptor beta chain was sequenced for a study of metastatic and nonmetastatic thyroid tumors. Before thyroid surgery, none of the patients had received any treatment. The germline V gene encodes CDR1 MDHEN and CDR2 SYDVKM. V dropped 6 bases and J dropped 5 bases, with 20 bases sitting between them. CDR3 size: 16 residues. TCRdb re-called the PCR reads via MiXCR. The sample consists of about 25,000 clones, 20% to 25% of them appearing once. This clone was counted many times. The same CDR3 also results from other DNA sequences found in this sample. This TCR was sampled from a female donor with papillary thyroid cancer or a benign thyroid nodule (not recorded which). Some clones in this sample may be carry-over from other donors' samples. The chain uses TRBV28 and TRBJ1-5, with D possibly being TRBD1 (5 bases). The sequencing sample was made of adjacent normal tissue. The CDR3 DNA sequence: TGTGCCAGCAGCCCTATACAGGCCGGGAGGGATCAGCCCCAGCATTTT. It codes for CASSPIQAGRDQPQHF.